These 21 T cell receptor beta chains were all obtained from the same sample, sequenced in a study of vaccination effects on CD4 cells after COVID-19. Sequenced by immunoSEQ multiplex PCR; TCRdb stores in-frame clones only, minus some. The profile covers approximately 30,000 clones, with over 70% appearing a single time and around 32% taken by the ten largest. Using viral peptide pools, the ViraFEST assay grew out antigen-specific CD4+ T cells prior to sequencing. Isolation of CD4+ T cells took place after approximately 10 days of culture. All vaccine recipients tested negative for nucleocapsid antibodies and had never contracted SARS-CoV-2 infection. Their target antigens are unknown. The specimen comprised CD4+ T cells from PBMCs cultured with SARS-CoV-2 spike peptides, sampled before COVID-19 vaccination. The receptors shown here come from a human donor who received a COVID-19 vaccine.

The chain joins TRBV30 to TRBJ1-1; D is ambiguous. Germline-derived CDR1 and CDR2 are GTSNPN and SVGIG (reference sequence). Trimming shortened V by 0 bases and J by 4 bases, and 12 bases separated the two germline ends. CDR3 length: 14 amino acids. The CDR3 DNA sequence: TGTGCCTGGAGTGTAACCGAACGGAGCACTGAAGCTTTCTTT. This translates into CAWSVTERSTEAFF. Combining the CDR3 with reference TRBV30 and TRBJ1-1 gives the whole variable domain SQTIHQWPATLVQPVGSPLSLECTVEGTSNPNLYWYRQAAGRGLQLLFYSVGIGQISSEVPQNLSASRPQDRQFILSSKKLLLSDSGFYLCAWSVTERSTEAFFGQGTRLTVV.

The rearrangement links TRBV7-6 to TRBJ2-3; 8 nucleotides align to TRBD1. CDR3 length equals 15 residues. After removal of 0 bases from V and 6 bases from J, the junction contained 5 bases not matched to a gene. CDR1 and CDR2 (germline): SGHVS, FNYEAQ. CDR3 sequence (DNA): TGTGCCAGCAGCTTAGCGACAGGGGAGAGTGATACGCAGTATTTT. Its translation: CASSLATGESDTQYF.

The CDR3 loop reads CAIATGPGYGYTF. CDR3 coding DNA: TGTGCCATCGCGACAGGGCCTGGGTATGGCTACACCTTC. This rearrangement joins TRBV12-3 or TRBV12-4 to TRBJ1-2, with TRBD1 matching 7 bases. After removal of 10 bases from V and 5 bases from J, the junction contained 10 bases not matched to a gene. The CDR3 sequence is 13 residues long.

This sequence joins TRBV5-4 and TRBJ2-7, with 9 positions matching TRBD1. Looked up from germline, CDR1 is SGHNT and CDR2 is YYREEE (reference sequence). V lost 1 base and J lost 5; bases outside the gene matches: 10. The CDR3 is 16 amino acids. CDR3 loop: CASSLSRTGDFDEQYF. CDR3 in DNA: TGTGCCAGCAGCTTGAGTAGGACAGGGGATTTCGACGAGCAGTACTTC.

As to this clone: Its ends do not fully match the called genes, so a read error is possible. The rearrangement links TRBV7-7 to TRBJ2-5; 9 positions match TRBD2. The germline CDR1 and CDR2 sequences are SSHAT and FNYEAQ (reference sequence). The CDR3 sequence is 14 residues long. CDR3 coding DNA: TGTGCTAGCAGCCCTACTAGCGGGCGGGTGACCCAGTACTTC. Protein sequence: CASSPTSGRVTQYF.

The J gene is TRBJ2-3, the V gene TRBV5-4; D gene ambiguous. The V end lost 1 base, the J end lost 5 bases, and 5 bases lay between the germline ends. The length of the CDR3 is 12 residues. Per germline, CDR1 SGHNT and CDR2 YYREEE (reference sequence). CDR3 nucleotide sequence: TGTGCCAGCAGCTTGTTTCTAGATACGCAGTATTTT. Protein product: CASSLFLDTQYF.

The chain is built from TRBV19 and TRBJ1-1, with D possibly matching TRBD1 (5 bases). CDR3 size: 14 residues. Germline loops: CDR1 LNHDA, CDR2 SQIVND (reference sequence). Trimming cost V 4 bases and J 0 bases, with 9 bases left between them. The DNA of the CDR3 is TGTGCCAGTAGTACCGGGACGGTGAACACTGAAGCTTTCTTT. This codes for CASSTGTVNTEAFF.

V gene TRBV5-6 combines with J gene TRBJ1-2, with D hard to call. The CDR3 runs to 14 residues. The germline CDR1 and CDR2 sequences are SGHDT and YYEEEE. The V and J ends lost 4 bases and 4 bases respectively, with 14 bases between them. In DNA form, the CDR3 reads TGTGCCAGCAGCCCTCGTGAGGGAATCTATGGCTACACCTTC. Translating it yields CASSPREGIYGYTF.

The genes are TRBV5-4 and TRBJ2-1, with TRBD1 as a possible D gene (6 bases). This CDR3 has 13 amino acids. The germline CDR1 and CDR2 sequences are SGHNT and YYREEE (reference sequence). V was pared by 6 bases and J by 6 bases, with 13 bases between. In DNA form, the CDR3 reads TGTGCCAGCACCCAACAGGGTGGCAATGAGCAGTTCTTC. As protein: CASTQQGGNEQFF.

This chain uses TRBV11-2 with TRBJ2-5, with D unresolved. The CDR3 is made up of 13 amino acids. V gave up 2 bases and J gave up 3 bases, with 7 bases separating them. CDR1 is SGHAT and CDR2 is FQNNGV in the germline V gene. In DNA, the CDR3 is TGTGCCAGCAGCTTAAACCCGAAAGAGACCCAGTACTTC. Translated, it gives CASSLNPKETQYF.

The V gene is TRBV5-4, the J gene TRBJ2-3; D perhaps matches TRBD2 (7 bases). Germline V gives CDR1 SGHNT, CDR2 YYREEE (reference sequence). The CDR3 loop spans 15 amino acids. With 2 bases removed from V and 0 bases from J, the gap between germline ends came to 10 bases. The CDR3 sequence is CASSLGGGSTDTQYF. The CDR3 nucleotides read TGTGCCAGCAGCTTAGGGGGGGGAAGCACAGATACGCAGTATTTT.

The chain employs TRBV4-3 and TRBJ1-3; no clear D gene. V lost 3 bases and J 8 bases, leaving 11 bases between the germline ends. Germline CDR1 LGHNA, CDR2 YSLEER. The CDR3 length is 13 residues. DNA of the CDR3: TGCGCCAGCAGCCATACCCCGGAAGACACCATATATTTT. Its protein is CASSHTPEDTIYF.

The genes are TRBV7-6 and TRBJ2-1, with TRBD2 identical over 9 bases. Germline assignment: CDR1 SGHVS and CDR2 FNYEAQ. Trimming removed 5 bases from V and 4 bases from J; junction bases left unmatched: 9. The CDR3 spans 16 residues. The CDR3 protein is CASSLAGLAPYNEQFF. The CDR3 bases are TGTGCCAGCAGCCTTGCAGGACTAGCGCCTTACAATGAGCAGTTCTTC. Full variable domain (missing parts from reference TRBV7-6 and TRBJ2-1): GAGVSQSPRYKVTKRGQDVALRCDPISGHVSLYWYRQALGQGPEFLTYFNYEAQQDKSGLPNDRFSAERPEGSISTLTIQRTEQRDSAMYRCASSLAGLAPYNEQFFGPGTRLTVL.

This clone was counted once. The chain carries TRBV5-4 and TRBJ1-3; TRBD1 is a possible D gene (5 bases). V lost 0 bases and J lost 3, with 10 bases in between. The CDR3 loop spans 15 amino acids. Germline CDR1 SGHNT, CDR2 YYREEE (reference sequence). The CDR3 region is CASSLAGSSGNTIYF. For the CDR3, the DNA is TGTGCCAGCAGCTTGGCAGGGTCTAGTGGAAACACCATATATTTT. Complete variable domain (other parts from reference TRBV5-4 and TRBJ1-3): ETGVTQSPTHLIKTRGQQVTLRCSSQSGHNTVSWYQQALGQGPQFIFQYYREEENGRGNFPPRFSGLQFPNYSSELNVNALELDDSALYLCASSLAGSSGNTIYFGEGSWLTVV.

The V and J genes are TRBV2 and TRBJ1-6, with D perhaps TRBD1 (6 bases). The CDR3 covers 14 residues. V lost 6 bases, J lost 6 bases, and 12 bases lay in between. CDR1 and CDR2 from the germline V gene are SNHLY and FYNNEI. CDR3 coding DNA: TGTGCCAGCAGGGTTTCAGGGGTTAATTCACCCCTCCACTTT. Amino acid sequence: CASRVSGVNSPLHF.

This clone showed up just once. The rearrangement uses TRBV27 and TRBJ2-1; D gene unclear. V lost 3 bases to trimming and J lost 5 bases, with 11 bases between them. The germline CDR1 and CDR2 sequences are MNHEY and SMNVEV (reference sequence). This CDR3 is built from 14 residues. The CDR3 DNA sequence: TGTGCCAGCAGTTTGGGAACCAGCCACAATGAGCAGTTCTTC. Protein sequence: CASSLGTSHNEQFF.

The rearrangement uses TRBV28 and TRBJ2-3; 16 nucleotides line up with TRBD2. Germline loops: CDR1 MDHEN, CDR2 SYDVKM. This CDR3 spans 18 amino acids. V lost 2 bases, J lost 4 bases, and 6 bases stayed unmatched. The CDR3 DNA reads as TGTGCCAGCAGTTTAAAGGGACTAGCGGGAGGGGGGGCAGATACGCAGTATTTT. Amino acids: CASSLKGLAGGGADTQYF. The complete variable domain, with remaining parts taken from reference TRBV28 and TRBJ2-3, reads DVKVTQSSRYLVKRTGEKVFLECVQDMDHENMFWYRQDPGLGLRLIYFSYDVKMKEKGDIPEGYSVSREKKERFSLILESASTNQTSMYLCASSLKGLAGGGADTQYFGPGTRLTVL.

The genes are TRBV12-3 or TRBV12-4 and TRBJ1-1; D gene uncertain. This CDR3 is 13 amino acids long. V lost 6 bases to trimming and J lost 6 bases, with 14 bases between them. CDR3 in amino acids: CASRGRRRAEAFF. CDR3 DNA sequence: TGTGCCAGCAGGGGCAGGCGGAGGGCTGAAGCTTTCTTT.

This clone was recorded a few times. The CDR3 DNA reads TGTGCCAGCAGCTCAACAGGGGAGAACACTGAAGCTTTCTTT. Its protein is CASSSTGENTEAFF. The chain has TRBV5-6 and TRBJ1-1, with 7 positions matching TRBD1. The trim removed 3 bases at V and 1 base at J, leaving 3 bases unmatched. Germline values: CDR1 SGHDT, CDR2 YYEEEE. The CDR3 has 14 amino acids.

The CDR3 nucleotides are TGCGCCAGCAGCCAAGAGGCGGGGGGGCGAGATACGCAGTATTTT. It is translated as CASSQEAGGRDTQYF. V is TRBV4-3 and J is TRBJ2-3; TRBD2 agrees at 9 bases. The J segment lost 5 bases and the V segment lost 0 bases, leaving 3 bases of the junction unmatched. The CDR3 has 15 amino acids. Germline V gene lookup returns CDR1 LGHNA and CDR2 YSLEER.

This rearrangement joins TRBV19 to TRBJ2-4; D not resolved. The V gene lost 1 base and the J gene lost 0 bases, with 13 bases spanning the gap. The germline CDR1 and CDR2 sequences are LNHDA and SQIVND (reference sequence). The CDR3 is 17 residues long. In nucleotides, the CDR3 is TGTGCCAGTAGTATAGCCGCTTTTCGAGTAGCCAAAAACATTCAGTACTTC. As protein: CASSIAAFRVAKNIQYF.